These 27 T cell receptor beta chains came from one sample sequenced in a study of T cells in Graves' hyperthyroidism and ophthalmopathy. RNA transcripts yielded amplified TCR beta CDR3 regions. When the TCR CDR3 underwent first-round RT-PCR, the HTBI primer set was used. In TCRdb, the multiplex PCR reads were re-called with MiXCR into one record per CDR3 protein. The repertoire includes around 300,000 distinct CDR3 sequences, roughly 13% of them detected once, and roughly 8.5% sits in the top ten. The sample consisted of blood. The receptors were gathered from a woman in her thirties with Graves' hyperthyroidism that later progressed to Graves' ophthalmopathy.

On this clonotype: This could be a read error, since a much larger clone is one nucleotide away. The chain employs TRBV7-3 and TRBJ2-7; D is unresolved. Trimming removed 5 bases from V and 7 bases from J, with 12 bases in between. Germline V gene data show CDR1 as SGHTA and CDR2 as FQGTGA. The CDR3 runs 12 residues. This chain's CDR3 is CASSLIGNEQYF. CDR3 bases: TGTGCCAGCAGCCTTATCGGAAATGAGCAGTACTTC.

The chain has TRBV12-3 or TRBV12-4 and TRBJ2-1; 9 bases map to TRBD2. The CDR3 covers 14 residues. Trimming at V came to 9 bases and at J to 4 bases, leaving 7 bases not matched to a gene. The CDR3 DNA is TGTGCCAGTCACTTAGCGGGAGTTTACAATGAGCAGTTCTTC. This codes for CASHLAGVYNEQFF.

There are many counts of this clonotype. The V gene is TRBV7-2, the J gene TRBJ2-3; 7 bases are a match to TRBD2. The CDR3 extends over 17 amino acids. Trimming removed 1 base from V and 0 bases from J; junction bases left unmatched: 7. Germline CDR1 SGHTA, CDR2 FQGNSA. CDR3 DNA sequence: TGTGCCAGCAGCTTAGGGAAGCGGGAAGCTAGCACAGATACGCAGTATTTT. This gives the protein CASSLGKREASTDTQYF.

This clonotype was counted once. This sequence joins TRBV7-2 and TRBJ2-1; TRBD2 aligns across 12 bases. The CDR3 covers 17 residues. Trimming cost V 6 bases and J 8 bases; bases outside gene matches: 14. The germline V gene encodes CDR1 SGHTA and CDR2 FQGNSA. The CDR3 bases are TGTGCCAGCAGAATTCTAGAGACTAGCGGGAGTAGGGATGAGCAGTTCTTC. Protein sequence: CASRILETSGSRDEQFF. Full variable domain (rest looked up from reference TRBV7-2 and TRBJ2-1): GAGVSQSPSNKVTEKGKDVELRCDPISGHTALYWYRQSLGQGLEFLIYFQGNSAPDKSGLPSDRFSAERTGGSVSTLTIQRTQQEDSAVYLCASRILETSGSRDEQFFGPGTRLTVL.

This clonotype was picked up many times. The chain uses TRBV18 and TRBJ2-5, with a weak D call TRBD2 (5 bases). The V end was cut by 6 bases, the J end by 0 bases, with 20 bases between. CDR3 length: 17 amino acids. Germline CDR1 reads KGHSH; CDR2 reads LQKENI. Written as DNA, the CDR3 is TGTGCCAGCTCCTCTCGGGGTCCGGGATCGTACCAAGAGACCCAGTACTTC. Protein product: CASSSRGPGSYQETQYF.

This clonotype was seen ten or more times. The rearrangement joins TRBV12-3 or TRBV12-4 to TRBJ2-7; 8 bases fit TRBD1. CDR3 size: 15 residues. The V and J ends lost 6 bases and 6 bases, in that order; junction bases with no gene match: 13. This CDR3 is CASSFGSTGVSEQYF. The CDR3 nucleotides are TGTGCCAGCAGCTTCGGCTCGACAGGGGTAAGCGAGCAGTACTTC.

The table lists this clonotype with many counts. V usage is TRBV30 and J usage is TRBJ1-1, with D possibly being TRBD1 (5 bases). In germline, CDR1 is GTSNPN, CDR2 SVGIG (reference sequence). The CDR3 consists of 13 residues. Trimming stripped 1 base from V and 1 base from J, with 7 bases between. DNA of the CDR3: TGTGCCTGGAGTGCGCAGGGGAACACTGAAGCTTTCTTT. It is translated as CAWSAQGNTEAFF.

This clonotype occurred once. The rearrangement joins TRBV19 to TRBJ2-1; TRBD1 agrees at 7 bases. The CDR3 covers 14 residues. CDR1 and CDR2 (germline): LNHDA, SQIVND (reference sequence). V lost 4 bases to trimming and J lost 3 bases; unmatched junction nucleotides: 3. CDR3 region: CASSTTGNYNEQFF. The CDR3 coding sequence is TGTGCCAGTAGTACGACAGGGAACTACAATGAGCAGTTCTTC.

This clonotype was found many times. V usage is TRBV7-9 and J usage is TRBJ2-1; the match to TRBD2 covers 12 bases. The CDR3 length is 16 residues. Germline V gene data show CDR1 as SEHNR and CDR2 as FQNEAQ (reference sequence). The DNA of the CDR3 is TGTGTCTCGCCGGATCTAGCGGGAGGGGACTACAATGAGCAGTTCTTC. Translating it yields CVSPDLAGGDYNEQFF.

Ten or more counts support this clonotype. The rearrangement links TRBV6-2 or TRBV6-3 to TRBJ2-1; D is unresolved. Per the germline V gene, CDR1 is MNHEY and CDR2 is SVGEGT. This CDR3 spans 11 amino acids. The germline V and J ends were trimmed by 3 bases and 7 bases, with 4 bases remaining between them. Written as DNA, the CDR3 is TGTGCCAGCAGTTATAGGAATGAGCAGTTCTTC. Its translation: CASSYRNEQFF.

This chain links TRBV4-3 with TRBJ2-1; maybe TRBD1 (5 bases). The CDR3 is made up of 15 amino acids. Trimming took 0 bases from V and 7 from J, leaving 13 bases between them. The germline gives CDR1 LGHNA, CDR2 YSLEER. The CDR3 DNA reads as TGCGCCAGCAGCCAAGACGACAGACTGAGGAATGAGCAGTTCTTC. Translating gives CASSQDDRLRNEQFF.

This clonotype has a count of ten or more. The chain is built from TRBV6-5 and TRBJ1-2; no reliable D call. The V and J ends lost 4 bases and 5 bases respectively, with 14 bases between them. The CDR3 is 14 amino acids. Germline CDR1 reads MNHEY; CDR2 reads SVGAGI. CDR3 residues: CASSSLGWRYGYTF. The DNA for the CDR3 is TGTGCCAGCAGTTCGCTGGGATGGAGGTATGGCTACACCTTC.

This clonotype was counted at least ten times. This chain connects TRBV11-2 to TRBJ1-1; 7 nucleotides match TRBD1. V lost 4 bases, J lost 1 base, and 6 bases stayed unmatched. Germline V CDR1 and CDR2: SGHAT, FQNNGV. This CDR3 spans 15 amino acids. CDR3 DNA: TGTGCCAGCAGCTCCACAGGGGAAGGGAACACTGAAGCTTTCTTT. Its protein product is CASSSTGEGNTEAFF.

This chain connects TRBV7-2 to TRBJ2-3; unclear D gene. V lost 3 bases, J lost 4 bases, and 11 bases lay in between. Germline CDR1 and CDR2: SGHTA and FQGNSA. This CDR3 spans 14 amino acids. CDR3 in amino acids: CASSFGVNADTQYF. CDR3 sequence (DNA): TGTGCCAGCAGCTTTGGGGTAAACGCAGATACGCAGTATTTT.

This clonotype was counted many times. The CDR3 DNA follows: TGTGCCAGCAGTTACTCGCGTGGAGACCCGAACACTGAAGCTTTCTTT. It yields the protein CASSYSRGDPNTEAFF. V and J are TRBV6-2 or TRBV6-3 and TRBJ1-1; D remains unclear. The CDR3 totals 16 residues. Trimming took off 0 bases at V and 1 base at J, with 12 bases between the two ends. Germline V gives CDR1 MNHEY, CDR2 SVGEGT.

This clonotype was detected ten times or more. The V and J genes are TRBV18 and TRBJ2-7; D is unresolved. Germline-derived CDR1 and CDR2 are KGHSH and LQKENI. V lost 8 bases, J lost 3 bases, and 20 bases lay in between. The CDR3 runs to 15 residues. The CDR3 here is CASRPDLGFSYEQYF. CDR3 coding DNA: TGTGCCAGCCGACCGGACCTAGGGTTCAGCTACGAGCAGTACTTC.

This clonotype occurred a few times. This rearrangement joins TRBV5-1 to TRBJ1-4; TRBD1 is a possible D gene (5 bases). The CDR3 sequence is 17 residues long. Germline V gives CDR1 SGHRS, CDR2 YFSETQ. Deletions cut 5 bases from V and 2 bases from J, with 19 bases between. The chain's CDR3 is CASRFGTDAKTNEKLFF. CDR3 DNA: TGCGCCAGCAGATTCGGGACTGACGCAAAGACTAATGAAAAACTGTTTTTT.

This clonotype was seen only a few times. The V call is TRBV14, the J call TRBJ2-5, with a weak D call TRBD2 (6 bases). Trimming removed 2 bases at V and 3 bases at J, with 13 bases between. This CDR3 is 15 amino acids long. Germline values: CDR1 SGHDN, CDR2 FVKESK. CDR3 residues: CASSQFSSAEETQYF. The CDR3 DNA follows: TGTGCCAGCAGCCAATTCTCTAGCGCCGAAGAGACCCAGTACTTC.

The V gene is TRBV3-1, the J gene TRBJ1-1; D gene ambiguous. The germline V gene has CDR1 LGHDT and CDR2 YNNKEL (reference sequence). CDR3 length: 11 amino acids. V was pared by 7 bases and J by 10 bases, with 13 bases between. The CDR3 protein is CASTYGSTAFF. The CDR3 DNA follows: TGTGCCAGCACCTACGGGAGTACAGCTTTCTTT.

The genes are TRBV6-2 or TRBV6-3 and TRBJ2-1; the match to TRBD1 covers 10 bases. The CDR3 is made up of 15 amino acids. Per germline, CDR1 MNHEY and CDR2 SVGEGT. The V gene end was trimmed by 6 bases and the J gene end by 7 bases; junction bases not matched to a gene: 9. CDR3 DNA sequence: TGTGCCAGCAGCCGCACCGGGACAGGGGAGAATGAGCAGTTCTTC. Amino acids: CASSRTGTGENEQFF.

In its sample, this clonotype was seen many times. The V call is TRBV13, the J call TRBJ1-1; TRBD1 might be the D (5 bases). Germline V gene data show CDR1 as PRHDT and CDR2 as FYEKMQ (reference sequence). The CDR3 extends over 16 amino acids. Between the trimmed V and J ends, which lost 5 bases and 2 bases, there was a span of 18 bases. The CDR3 sequence is CASSPQQITGNTEAFF. In DNA, the CDR3 is TGTGCCAGCAGCCCACAACAGATAACAGGAAACACTGAAGCTTTCTTT. The full variable domain, completed using reference TRBV13 and TRBJ1-1, is AAGVIQSPRHLIKEKRETATLKCYPIPRHDTVYWYQQGPGQDPQFLISFYEKMQSDKGSIPDRFSAQQFSDYHSELNMSSLELGDSALYFCASSPQQITGNTEAFFGQGTRLTVV.

V gene TRBV3-1 combines with J gene TRBJ2-7; unclear D gene. CDR3 length: 14 residues. CDR1 and CDR2 from the germline V gene are LGHDT and YNNKEL (reference sequence). Trimming took off 4 bases at V and 0 bases at J, with 10 bases between the two ends. CDR3: CASSRTGSSYEQYF. The CDR3 DNA reads as TGTGCCAGCAGCCGGACCGGTAGCTCCTACGAGCAGTACTTC.

This clonotype was seen many times. The J gene is TRBJ2-1, the V gene TRBV30; D possibly corresponds to TRBD1 (7 bases). The CDR3 has 21 amino acids. Germline V gives CDR1 GTSNPN, CDR2 SVGIG (reference sequence). Trimming cost V 5 bases and J 1 base, with 33 bases left between them. DNA for the CDR3: TGTGCCTGGTTTCGTGAATGGCGGGACAGACAGCCGGGGACTTCCTACAATGAGCAGTTCTTC. Protein: CAWFREWRDRQPGTSYNEQFF.

This clonotype was detected many times. The chain employs TRBV6-2 or TRBV6-3 and TRBJ2-7; TRBD1 matches 7 bases. CDR1 and CDR2 (germline): MNHEY, SVGEGT. Trimming at V came to 0 bases and at J to 4 bases, leaving 9 bases not matched to a gene. CDR3 length equals 16 residues. Here the CDR3 reads CASSYSDRAALYEQYF. DNA of the CDR3: TGTGCCAGCAGTTACTCCGACAGGGCGGCACTTTACGAGCAGTACTTC.

CDR3 in DNA: TGTGCCAGCAGCTTCCTCCAGGGACTCCTCTCTGGGGCCAACGTCCTGACTTTC. This gives the protein CASSFLQGLLSGANVLTF. J is TRBJ2-6 and V is TRBV7-9, with TRBD2 as a possible D gene (6 bases). Germline loops: CDR1 SEHNR, CDR2 FQNEAQ (reference sequence). The CDR3 runs to 18 residues. Trimming took 3 bases from V and 0 from J, leaving 15 bases between them.

This clonotype appeared many times. The chain recombines TRBV6-1 with TRBJ2-3; the D gene is possibly TRBD1 (6 bases). The CDR3 sequence is 13 residues long. Germline V gene data show CDR1 as MNHNS and CDR2 as SASEGT. The ends were cut back, 10 bases at V and 3 bases at J, with 14 bases in the middle. CDR3 residues: CATSGDGTDTQYF. CDR3 in DNA: TGTGCCACTTCAGGGGATGGGACAGATACGCAGTATTTT.

This clonotype was observed many times. The rearrangement uses TRBV20-1 and TRBJ1-1; no reliable D call. V gave up 0 bases and J gave up 0 bases, with 14 bases separating them. The V gene's germline CDR1 is DFQATT and CDR2 SNEGSKA (reference sequence). The CDR3 runs 16 residues. The CDR3 bases are TGCAGTGCTAGAGACCCTGTAGCTTGGATGAACACTGAAGCTTTCTTT. Protein product: CSARDPVAWMNTEAFF.